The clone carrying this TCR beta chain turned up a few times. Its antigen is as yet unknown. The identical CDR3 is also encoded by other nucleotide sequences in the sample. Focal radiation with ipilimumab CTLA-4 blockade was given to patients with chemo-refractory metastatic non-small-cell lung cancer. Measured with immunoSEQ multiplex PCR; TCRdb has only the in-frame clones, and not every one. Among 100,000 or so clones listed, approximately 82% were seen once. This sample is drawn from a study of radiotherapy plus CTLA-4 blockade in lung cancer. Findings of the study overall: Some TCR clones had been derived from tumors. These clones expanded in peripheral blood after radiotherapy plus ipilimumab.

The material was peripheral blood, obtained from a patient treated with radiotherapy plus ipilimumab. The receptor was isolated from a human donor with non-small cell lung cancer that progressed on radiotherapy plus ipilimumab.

The CDR3 DNA follows: TGCAGCGTTGATCTAGGGTACACCGGGGAGCTGTTTTTT. Protein: CSVDLGYTGELFF. This chain joins TRBV29-1 and TRBJ2-2; D remains unclear. The CDR3 is made up of 13 amino acids. V was trimmed by 3 bases and J by 3 bases, leaving 8 bases between them. Germline loops: CDR1 SQVTM, CDR2 ANQGSEA.